This T cell receptor beta chain derives from a study of T cell repertoires and HLA-DP antigens (dated by TCRdb to 2017 to 2018). At the level of the whole study: Using HeLa cells transduced to present allogeneic HLA-DP, the study set up an in vitro model of CD4+ T cell alloreactivity. The two alloantigens modelled structurally similar versus dissimilar alloantigens, differing from self at one and around ten peptide-binding groove amino acids, respectively. Of the three donors, two were male and one was female, and their ages ranged from the 18-to-29 age band up to the 60-to-69 age band. An average DNA input of approximately 220 ng was used for sorted CD137+CD4+ samples, compared with about 1,100 ng for pre-culture CD4+ samples. Broader findings and caveats from the paper: Clones undetected before culture had an average cumulative frequency of about 35% against one allele and approximately 51% against the other. Limitations were identified as the inclusion of only a few donors, the use of a non-physiological HeLa antigen-presenting system, and the use of total CD4+ responder cells. Sorted CD137+ cells showed similar clonality against both alloantigens, at around 0.39, which was much higher than the roughly 0.04 seen in pre-culture samples. The naive and memory CD4+ repertoires were not analysed as separate populations.

In the germline V gene, CDR1 corresponds to SGDLS and CDR2 to YYNGEE. For this chain, trimming is 4 bases at the V end and 4 bases at the J end, and the number of junction bases without a gene match is 9. The CDR3 holds 15 amino acids from the cysteine to the phenylalanine. The CDR3 DNA has 45 bases and is translated from base 1. This clone has only one observation. This receptor's antigen is unknown. The input lacks base qualities; no much larger clone sits a single base away. Untouched CD4+ T cells were isolated from Ficoll-separated PBMC through negative selection with magnetic beads, and an average purity of roughly 98% was reached. Untouched CD4+ T cells were isolated with magnetic beads from Ficoll-separated PBMC, and a purity of about 97.7% was reached with negligible CD8+ contamination. Peripheral blood mononuclear cells came from the buffy coats of a few healthy blood donors, who served as the study's donors. Each of the three donors was CMV seronegative. The DNeasy Blood & Tissue Kit was used for extraction of genomic DNA. Genomic DNA from sorted CD137+CD4+ cells and from pre-culture CD4+ baseline samples of each subject was subjected to TCRB sequencing.

TCRB CDR3 regions were amplified with the immunoSEQ multiplex PCR using forward primers for 54 TRBV segments and reverse primers for 13 TRBJ segments. Pre-culture CD4+ samples were sequenced at deep resolution, targeting roughly 190,000 T cell genomes. Amplicons were sequenced on an Illumina HiSeq System, producing 87 bp reads covering the CDR3. The paper's processing steps were these. Correction for PCR and sequencing errors was applied to reads, and CDR3 regions were defined through alignment to IMGT reference sequences. Template and unique rearrangement counts were estimated using synthetic template pools. Clonality was computed by subtracting Pielou's evenness from 1. The Daley-Smith estimator was used to estimate richness. Repertoire overlap was measured with Morisita's index. Clones found in cultured samples but undetected in the pre-culture repertoire of the corresponding donor were defined as low-abundance clones. TCRdb took over this immuneACCESS table, retaining in-frame rearrangements with V and J assigned. Such tables are incomplete; in checked studies, under half of the missing clones stem from an unresolved V gene, and the remainder is unexplained. The D gene and trimming were derived from the DNA, and the V and J assignments and clone size from that table. The sample records roughly 120,000 clones, about 91% of which are singletons. About 0.27% of the sample is in the top ten clones.

Sequenced input: CD4+ T cells from PBMCs. The sequence derives from a young woman in good health and CMV-seronegative. The V and J segments used are TRBV9 and TRBJ2-7; 9 junctional bases match TRBD2. The nucleotides are TGTGCCAGCAGCTCCCATAGCGGGAGAGGGTACGAGCAGTACTTC. This sequence encodes CASSSHSGRGYEQYF. Full variable domain (CDR3 extended with the reference TRBV9 and TRBJ2-7 proteins): DSGVTQTPKHLITATGQRVTLRCSPRSGDLSVYWYQQSLDQGLQFLIQYYNGEERAKGNILERFSAQQFPDLHSELNLSSLELGDSALYFCASSSHSGRGYEQYFGPGTRLTVT.